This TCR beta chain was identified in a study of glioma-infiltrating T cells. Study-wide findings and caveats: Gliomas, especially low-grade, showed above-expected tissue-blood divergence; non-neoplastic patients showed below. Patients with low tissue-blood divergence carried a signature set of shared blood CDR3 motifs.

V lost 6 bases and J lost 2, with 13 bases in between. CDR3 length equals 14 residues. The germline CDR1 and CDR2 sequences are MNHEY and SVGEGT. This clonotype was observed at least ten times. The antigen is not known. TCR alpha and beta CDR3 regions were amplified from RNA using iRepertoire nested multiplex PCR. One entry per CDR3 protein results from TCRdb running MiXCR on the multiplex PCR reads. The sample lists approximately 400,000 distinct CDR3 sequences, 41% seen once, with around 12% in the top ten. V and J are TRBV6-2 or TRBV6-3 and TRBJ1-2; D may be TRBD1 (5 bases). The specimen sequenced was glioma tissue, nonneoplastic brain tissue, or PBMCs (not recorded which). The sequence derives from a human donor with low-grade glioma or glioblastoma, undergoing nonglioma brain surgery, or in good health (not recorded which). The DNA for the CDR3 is TGTGCCAGCAGCAAGCAGGGAAACAACTATGGCTACACCTTC. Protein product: CASSKQGNNYGYTF.